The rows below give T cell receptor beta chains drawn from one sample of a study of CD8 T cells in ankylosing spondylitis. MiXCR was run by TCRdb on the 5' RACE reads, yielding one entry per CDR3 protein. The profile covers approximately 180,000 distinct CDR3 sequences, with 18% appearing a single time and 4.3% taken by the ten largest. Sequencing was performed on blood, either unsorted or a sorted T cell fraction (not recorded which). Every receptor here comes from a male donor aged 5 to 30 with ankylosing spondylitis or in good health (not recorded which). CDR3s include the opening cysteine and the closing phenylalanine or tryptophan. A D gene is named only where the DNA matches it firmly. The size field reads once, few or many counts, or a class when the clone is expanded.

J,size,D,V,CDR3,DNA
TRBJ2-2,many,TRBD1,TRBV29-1,CSAAQGVGTGELFF,TGCAGCGCTGCGCAGGGGGTTGGCACCGGGGAGCTGTTTTTT
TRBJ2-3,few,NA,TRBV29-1,CSAGLPLTDTQYF,TGCAGCGCAGGACTGCCCCTCACAGATACGCAGTATTTT
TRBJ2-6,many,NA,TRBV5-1,CASSPPLATSGANVLTF,TGCGCCAGCAGCCCACCTCTAGCTACCTCTGGGGCCAACGTCCTGACTTTC
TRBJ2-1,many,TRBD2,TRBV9,CASSAGTKGNEQFF,TGTGCCAGCAGCGCCGGGACTAAGGGCAATGAGCAGTTCTTC
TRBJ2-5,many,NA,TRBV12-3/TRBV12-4,CASSWVQETQYF,TGTGCCAGCAGTTGGGTCCAAGAGACCCAGTACTTC
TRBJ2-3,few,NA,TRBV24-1,CATSPPLGADTQYF,TGTGCCACCAGCCCCCCCCTGGGGGCAGATACGCAGTATTTT
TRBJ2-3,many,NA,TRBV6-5,CASSYSVSSPPDTQYF,TGTGCCAGCAGTTACTCGGTCTCCAGCCCCCCAGATACGCAGTATTTT
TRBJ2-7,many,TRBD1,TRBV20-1,CSANRGSHEQYF,TGCAGTGCCAACAGGGGTTCCCACGAGCAGTACTTC
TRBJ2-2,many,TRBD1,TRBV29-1,CSVTGQYTGELFF,TGCAGCGTTACGGGACAGTACACCGGGGAGCTGTTTTTT
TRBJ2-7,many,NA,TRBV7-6,CASAEVQSSYEQYF,TGTGCCAGCGCAGAGGTACAAAGCTCCTACGAGCAGTACTTC
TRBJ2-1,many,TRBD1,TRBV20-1,CSAGDRAYNEQFF,TGCAGTGCTGGGGACAGGGCTTACAATGAGCAGTTCTTC
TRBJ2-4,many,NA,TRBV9,CASSPPPPGNIQYF,TGTGCCAGCAGCCCCCCTCCTCCAGGGAACATTCAGTACTTC
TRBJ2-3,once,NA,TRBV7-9,CASSLAYDTDTQYF,TGTGCCAGCAGCTTAGCATACGACACAGATACGCAGTATTTT
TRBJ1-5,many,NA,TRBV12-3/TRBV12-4,CASSRTGQGGQPQHF,TGTGCCAGCAGTAGGACGGGGCAGGGTGGTCAGCCCCAGCATTTT
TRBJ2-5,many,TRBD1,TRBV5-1,CASSPRTGTGETQYF,TGCGCCAGCAGCCCCCGGACAGGGACGGGAGAGACCCAGTACTTC
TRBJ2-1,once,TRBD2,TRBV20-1,CSARKSGDPRGKQFF,TGCAGTGCTAGAAAGAGCGGGGACCCCCGGGGAAAGCAGTTCTTC
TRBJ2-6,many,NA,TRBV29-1,CSGSEANVLTF,TGCAGCGGCAGTGAGGCCAACGTCCTGACTTTC
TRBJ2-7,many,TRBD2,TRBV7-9,CASSSPGTSGRALSYEQYF,TGTGCCAGCAGCTCACCCGGGACTAGCGGGAGAGCTCTCTCCTACGAGCAGTACTTC
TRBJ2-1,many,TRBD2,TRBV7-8,CASSSLGEGWLENEQFF,TGTGCCAGCAGCTCCCTCGGGGAGGGCTGGCTAGAAAATGAGCAGTTCTTC